The 17 T cell receptor beta chains below were found in one sample sequenced in a study of T cells in Graves' hyperthyroidism and ophthalmopathy. RNA transcripts yielded amplified TCR beta CDR3 regions. The primer set for the first-round RT-PCR of the TCR CDR3 was HTBI. TCRdb recomputed calls from the multiplex PCR reads with MiXCR, one row per CDR3 protein. In the table there are about 270,000 distinct CDR3 sequences, 20% to 25% of which are singletons. The specimen was blood. The receptors stem from a man aged 25-45 years with Graves' ophthalmopathy.

Regarding this clonotype: A single base separates this from a much larger clone, so it may be a read error. The chain joins TRBV20-1 to TRBJ2-3, with TRBD2 matching 8 bases. V shed 1 base, J shed 3 bases, and the junction held 9 bases outside the gene matches. CDR3 length equals 16 residues. CDR1 and CDR2 from the germline V gene are DFQATT and SNEGSKA (reference sequence). The CDR3: CSARVTGTRGTDTQYF. The CDR3 DNA reads as TGCAGTGCTAGAGTTACTGGGACTAGGGGAACAGATACGCAGTATTTT.

The chain links TRBV25-1 to TRBJ2-5; 8 positions match TRBD2. The J segment lost 0 bases and the V segment lost 3 bases, leaving 9 bases of the junction unmatched. Looked up from germline, CDR1 is MGHDK and CDR2 is SYGVNS. The CDR3 consists of 17 residues. CDR3: CASSDVREGGNQETQYF. The CDR3 nucleotides read TGTGCCAGCAGTGATGTTCGGGAGGGGGGAAACCAAGAGACCCAGTACTTC.

The chain recombines TRBV4-1 with TRBJ2-6; D may match TRBD1 or TRBD2 (5 bases each). This CDR3 spans 15 amino acids. CDR1 is MGHRA, CDR2 YSYEKL, per germline. With 3 bases removed from V and 2 bases from J, the gap between germline ends came to 8 bases. CDR3 residues: CASSQGVPGANVLTF. DNA of the CDR3: TGCGCCAGCAGCCAGGGGGTCCCTGGGGCCAACGTCCTGACTTTC.

The V call is TRBV28, the J call TRBJ1-6; maybe TRBD1 (5 bases). The germline V and J ends were trimmed by 6 bases and 8 bases, with 20 bases remaining between them. There are 16 residues in the CDR3. CDR1 and CDR2 from the germline V gene are MDHEN and SYDVKM. CDR3 region: CASSPGGGSWDSPLHF. The CDR3 nucleotides are TGTGCCAGCAGCCCAGGTGGGGGAAGTTGGGATTCACCCCTCCACTTT.

In its sample, this clonotype was seen many times. J is TRBJ2-5 and V is TRBV3-1; 9 bases line up with TRBD1. CDR1 LGHDT and CDR2 YNNKEL come from the germline V gene (reference sequence). This CDR3 is 17 amino acids long. Germline trimming cut 4 bases from V and 6 bases from J; bases unmatched to any gene: 15. The CDR3 loop is CASSLPGQGHDRKTQYF. For the CDR3, the DNA is TGTGCCAGCAGCCTACCGGGACAGGGACACGACAGGAAGACCCAGTACTTC.

Concerning this clonotype itself: This may be a read error: a much more frequent sequence differs by one nucleotide. This chain joins TRBV6-5 and TRBJ1-5; D unclear. This CDR3 spans 15 amino acids. Germline V gene lookup returns CDR1 MNHEY and CDR2 SVGAGI. V lost 6 bases to trimming and J lost 6 bases, with 18 bases between them. The CDR3 protein is CASSLNHVGSQPQHF. The DNA for the CDR3 is TGTGCCAGCAGCTTAAACCACGTGGGCAGTCAGCCCCAGCATTTT.

The rearrangement uses TRBV19 and TRBJ2-1; D may match TRBD1 or TRBD2 (5 bases each). Germline lookup yields CDR1 LNHDA and CDR2 SQIVND (reference sequence). With 7 bases removed from V and 5 bases from J, the gap between germline ends came to 18 bases. This CDR3 has 15 amino acids. CDR3 protein: CASTSGTRFHNEQFF. As DNA, the CDR3 is TGTGCCAGTACCTCAGGGACCAGGTTTCACAATGAGCAGTTCTTC.

This clonotype was seen a few times. The genes are TRBV5-1 and TRBJ2-7; 10 bases are shared with TRBD2. V trimming: 0 bases; J trimming: 7 bases; junction bases outside the gene matches: 7. The germline gives CDR1 SGHRS, CDR2 YFSETQ. CDR3 length: 15 amino acids. The CDR3 DNA reads TGCGCCAGCAGCTTGGAGCTAGCGGGAGCCCGGGAGCAGTACTTC. Translating gives CASSLELAGAREQYF.

The sample holds many counts of this clonotype. The rearrangement uses TRBV3-1 and TRBJ2-3; TRBD2 agrees at 12 bases. CDR1 and CDR2 from the germline V gene are LGHDT and YNNKEL (reference sequence). The V gene end was trimmed by 1 base and the J gene end by 2 bases; junction bases not matched to a gene: 1. This CDR3 comprises 16 residues. The CDR3 is CASSQGLAGATDTQYF. The CDR3 coding sequence is TGTGCCAGCAGCCAAGGACTAGCGGGAGCCACAGATACGCAGTATTTT.

This clonotype was seen just once. V and J are TRBV5-6 and TRBJ2-2; no reliable D call. CDR1 and CDR2 from the germline V gene are SGHDT and YYEEEE. Trimming removed 2 bases at V and 0 bases at J, with 11 bases between. The CDR3 has 16 residues. The CDR3 sequence is CASSLKGRTNTGELFF. The CDR3 nucleotides are TGTGCCAGCAGCTTAAAGGGCCGGACGAACACCGGGGAGCTGTTTTTT.

This clonotype was seen a few times. The rearrangement uses TRBV29-1 and TRBJ1-1, with D unclear. The ends were cut back, 6 bases at V and 5 bases at J, with 13 bases in the middle. CDR3 length: 12 amino acids. CDR1 and CDR2 from the germline V gene are SQVTM and ANQGSEA. In DNA, the CDR3 is TGCAGCGTCGTTGAGTCGGTTACTGAAGCTTTCTTT. This codes for CSVVESVTEAFF. The variable domain in full, completed from reference TRBV29-1 and TRBJ1-1, reads SAVISQKPSRDICQRGTSLTIQCQVDSQVTMMFWYRQQPGQSLTLIATANQGSEATYESGFVIDKFPISRPNLTFSTLTVSNMSPEDSSIYLCSVVESVTEAFFGQGTRLTVV.

This clonotype was seen a single time. This CDR3 reads CSVGQVSLAKNIQYF. CDR3 bases: TGCAGCGTGGGACAGGTCTCTCTAGCCAAAAACATTCAGTACTTC. The chain employs TRBV29-1 and TRBJ2-4; 8 nucleotides line up with TRBD1. Trimming removed 6 bases from V and 0 bases from J; junction bases left unmatched: 7. The CDR3 length is 15 residues. The germline V gene encodes CDR1 SQVTM and CDR2 ANQGSEA.

In this sample, this clonotype turned up many times. The chain couples TRBV6-1 to TRBJ2-7, with D uncertain. The CDR3 loop spans 14 amino acids. Germline CDR1 and CDR2: MNHNS and SASEGT. Trimming removed 8 bases from V and 6 bases from J, with 20 bases in between. DNA of the CDR3: TGTGCCAGCGGCATAGAACGGTCCGTTGGCGAGCAGTACTTC. Protein sequence: CASGIERSVGEQYF.

The chain recombines TRBV11-2 with TRBJ2-1; D is perhaps TRBD2 (5 bases). This CDR3 spans 14 amino acids. Trimming left V 5 bases short and J 6 bases short, with 14 bases between. CDR1 is SGHAT, CDR2 FQNNGV, per germline. As DNA, the CDR3 is TGTGCCAGCAGCCACCCCGGACTTGGCAATGAGCAGTTCTTC. Its protein product is CASSHPGLGNEQFF.

This clonotype was seen ten or more times. V usage is TRBV18 and J usage is TRBJ1-5; TRBD1 might be the D (5 bases). V was pared by 3 bases and J by 8 bases, with 11 bases between. The CDR3 is 13 residues long. The germline CDR1 and CDR2 sequences are KGHSH and LQKENI. The CDR3 DNA follows: TGTGCCAGCTCACCTCACGGGGGGGAGCCCCAGCATTTT. Amino acids: CASSPHGGEPQHF.

This clonotype came up a few times. The chain carries TRBV20-1 and TRBJ1-4; 7 positions agree with TRBD1. The CDR3 sequence is 16 residues long. The V segment lost 5 bases and the J segment 1 base; nucleotides outside the gene matches: 10. Germline loops: CDR1 DFQATT, CDR2 SNEGSKA (reference sequence). CDR3: CSAARDSSLTNEKLFF. The CDR3 DNA reads as TGCAGTGCTGCCCGGGACAGTTCCTTAACTAATGAAAAACTGTTTTTT.

As regards this clonotype: A much larger clonotype is one base distant, so this may be a read error. The chain links TRBV6-1 to TRBJ1-5; maybe TRBD1 (5 bases). V was trimmed by 4 bases and J by 5 bases, leaving 15 bases between them. Germline CDR1 is MNHNS and CDR2 is SASEGT. CDR3 length equals 15 residues. The CDR3 DNA is TGTGCCAGCAGTGTCCTGGACAACCGCGATCAGCCCCAGCATTTT. Translated, it gives CASSVLDNRDQPQHF.